These 6 T cell receptor beta chains originate from one sample sequenced in a study of Ad26.COV2.S vaccination and SARS-CoV-2 variants. Treatment given: over 15 received Ad26.COV2.S at low or high dose, single or two shots; 5 received placebo; per-sample allocation not given. Sampling happened 63 days after the first vaccine or placebo injection. Produced via immunoSEQ multiplex PCR; TCRdb's table is partial and in-frame only. The profile shows hundreds of thousands of clones, roughly 90% of them singletons. Specimen: peripheral blood, collected in a trial of Ad26.COV2.S vaccine versus placebo. The receptors were gathered from a person between 18 and 60 years old who received the Ad26.COV2.S COVID-19 vaccine or a placebo.

The rearrangement uses TRBV1 and TRBJ2-7; no check of the table's D call, TRBD2, against the DNA was made. TRBV1 is recorded as a pseudogene. The CDR3 covers 16 residues. The CDR3 protein is CTSSQGRVGGPYEQYF. CDR3 coding DNA: TGCACCAGCAGCCAAGGTCGAGTTGGAGGGCCCTACGAGCAGTACTTC.

V is TRBV5-6 and J is TRBJ1-3; 7 bases map to TRBD1. The CDR3 contains 17 residues. Germline trimming cut 2 bases from V and 1 base from J; bases unmatched to any gene: 9. The germline CDR1 and CDR2 sequences are SGHDT and YYEEEE. CDR3: CASSFKEGARSGNTIYF. CDR3 bases: TGTGCCAGCAGCTTTAAGGAGGGGGCGAGGTCTGGAAACACCATATATTTT. The full variable domain, completed using reference TRBV5-6 and TRBJ1-3, is DAGVTQSPTHLIKTRGQQVTLRCSPKSGHDTVSWYQQALGQGPQFIFQYYEEEERQRGNFPDRFSGHQFPNYSSELNVNALLLGDSALYLCASSFKEGARSGNTIYFGEGSWLTVV.

The chain combines TRBV27 with TRBJ2-7; TRBD2 agrees at 14 bases. Germline CDR1 is MNHEY and CDR2 is SMNVEV (reference sequence). V dropped 5 bases and J dropped 1; count of bases not matched to a gene: 10. CDR3 size: 18 residues. The CDR3 protein is CASSPGLAGGTPSYEQYF. In DNA form, the CDR3 reads TGTGCCAGCAGTCCAGGACTAGCGGGAGGCACCCCATCCTACGAGCAGTACTTC.

This clone was seen once. The gene calls are TRBV5-1 and TRBJ2-3; 11 bases align to TRBD2. The CDR3 length is 17 residues. Germline V lookup: CDR1 SGHRS, CDR2 YFSETQ. The V and J ends lost 4 bases and 2 bases, in that order; junction bases with no gene match: 9. The CDR3 nucleotides are TGCGCCAGCAGCCATGGAGGGACTAGCGGACTCACAGATACGCAGTATTTT. Translated: CASSHGGTSGLTDTQYF. Full variable domain (missing parts from reference TRBV5-1 and TRBJ2-3): KAGVTQTPRYLIKTRGQQVTLSCSPISGHRSVSWYQQTPGQGLQFLFEYFSETQRNKGNFPGRFSGRQFSNSRSEMNVSTLELGDSALYLCASSHGGTSGLTDTQYFGPGTRLTVL.

This clone was seen more than once but under ten times. The rearrangement uses TRBV19 and TRBJ1-1; D is unclear. V dropped 10 bases and J dropped 3 bases, with 15 bases sitting between them. From germline, CDR1 is LNHDA and CDR2 SQIVND (reference sequence). The CDR3 length is 13 residues. CDR3 residues: CATSSTADTEAFF. The CDR3 DNA follows: TGTGCCACCTCAAGTACGGCGGACACTGAAGCTTTCTTT.

V usage is TRBV7-2 and J usage is TRBJ2-1; the D is unclear. V was trimmed by 0 bases and J by 6 bases, leaving 9 bases between them. This CDR3 is built from 14 residues. Germline V gene data show CDR1 as SGHTA and CDR2 as FQGNSA. The CDR3 region is CASSLARRSNEQFF. CDR3 nucleotide sequence: TGTGCCAGCAGCTTAGCCCGACGCAGCAATGAGCAGTTCTTC.